A single sample is the source of the 19 T cell receptor beta chains below, sequenced in a study of vaccination effects on CD4 cells after COVID-19. Their specific antigens are unknown. The ViraFEST assay expanded antigen-specific CD4+ T cells with viral peptide pools before sequencing. The culture ran for less than 12 days, and then CD4+ T cells were isolated. Libraries were prepared by immunoSEQ multiplex PCR; TCRdb keeps only in-frame clonotypes and omits some of them. The sample contains about 79,000 clones, roughly 80% of which appear only once. The source material was CD4+ T cells from PBMCs cultured with HCoV-229E spike peptides, sampled before COVID-19 vaccination. The receptor set was obtained from a human donor who received a COVID-19 vaccine.

The V gene is TRBV24-1, the J gene TRBJ2-1; 12 bases match TRBD1. V was clipped by 4 bases and J by 10 bases; unmatched bases: 10. The CDR3 is 16 residues long. From germline, CDR1 is KGHDR and CDR2 SFDVKD. The CDR3 sequence is CATSEPGTGGWGEQFF. Written as DNA, the CDR3 is TGTGCCACCAGTGAGCCCGGGACAGGGGGCTGGGGAGAGCAGTTCTTC.

This chain links TRBV7-2 with TRBJ2-3; D gene ambiguous. Deletions cut 3 bases from V and 10 bases from J, with 8 bases between. This CDR3 has 11 residues. Germline loops: CDR1 SGHTA, CDR2 FQGNSA. The CDR3 DNA reads as TGTGCCAGCAGCTTCCTCGGGCCGCAGTATTTT. The encoded protein is CASSFLGPQYF. The variable domain in full, with the rest retrieved from reference TRBV7-2 and TRBJ2-3, is GAGVSQSPSNKVTEKGKDVELRCDPISGHTALYWYRQSLGQGLEFLIYFQGNSAPDKSGLPSDRFSAERTGGSVSTLTIQRTQQEDSAVYLCASSFLGPQYFGPGTRLTVL.

The chain joins TRBV29-1 to TRBJ1-2; 11 bases fit TRBD1. The CDR3 is 13 amino acids. The V gene end was trimmed by 5 bases and the J gene end by 6 bases; junction bases not matched to a gene: 5. Germline V gives CDR1 SQVTM, CDR2 ANQGSEA. CDR3 sequence: CSVSRTGGDGYTF. CDR3 coding DNA: TGCAGCGTTTCCCGGACAGGGGGCGATGGCTACACCTTC.

The chain recombines TRBV24-1 with TRBJ2-3, with 9 nucleotides matching TRBD1. The CDR3 loop spans 17 amino acids. Germline CDR1 reads KGHDR; CDR2 reads SFDVKD. Losses at the gene ends were 3 bases for V and 0 bases for J; bases not matched to a gene: 6. This CDR3 is CATSDPWTGVSTDTQYF. The CDR3 DNA reads as TGTGCCACCAGTGATCCGTGGACAGGGGTTAGCACAGATACGCAGTATTTT.

The chain joins TRBV30 to TRBJ1-5; 10 bases match TRBD1. The CDR3 spans 16 residues. Losses at the gene ends were 2 bases for V and 1 base for J; bases not matched to a gene: 5. Per the germline V gene, CDR1 is GTSNPN and CDR2 is SVGIG (reference sequence). CDR3 in amino acids: CAWSLRDRGSNQPQHF. The CDR3 DNA follows: TGTGCCTGGAGTCTAAGGGACAGGGGAAGCAATCAGCCCCAGCATTTT.

This clone was recorded a few times. The chain links TRBV10-1 to TRBJ1-1; 7 bases line up with TRBD1. The CDR3 has 16 amino acids. The V and J ends lost 7 bases and 1 base, in that order; junction bases with no gene match: 12. Germline CDR1 and CDR2: WNHNN and SYGVQD (reference sequence). The CDR3 DNA reads TGCGCCAGCAAAAAGGACAGGCATCGGGGGAACACTGAAGCTTTCTTT. Translated: CASKKDRHRGNTEAFF.

The rearrangement joins TRBV5-1 to TRBJ2-3; 7 bases are shared with TRBD2. Germline CDR1 is SGHRS and CDR2 is YFSETQ. The CDR3 loop spans 15 amino acids. The J segment lost 3 bases and the V segment lost 0 bases, leaving 4 bases of the junction unmatched. DNA of the CDR3: TGCGCCAGCAGCTTGGGGCTAGCGGAAACAGATACGCAGTATTTT. Translated: CASSLGLAETDTQYF.

This clone was seen a handful of times. This chain connects TRBV10-1 to TRBJ2-7, with 11 bases that match TRBD2. V lost 10 bases and J lost 4; bases outside the gene matches: 12. In germline, CDR1 is WNHNN, CDR2 SYGVQD (reference sequence). The CDR3 totals 15 residues. The CDR3 is CANRWLAGGLYEQYV. CDR3 nucleotide sequence: TGCGCCAACCGATGGCTAGCGGGGGGACTATACGAGCAGTACGTC.

This chain connects TRBV18 to TRBJ1-3; no clear D. Trimming removed 4 bases from V and 8 bases from J, with 12 bases in between. Germline V gene data show CDR1 as KGHSH and CDR2 as LQKENI. This CDR3 region has 13 residues. The CDR3 reads CASSLTSTDTIYF. As DNA, the CDR3 is TGTGCCAGCTCACTCACGTCGACGGACACCATATATTTT. The complete variable domain, with remaining parts taken from reference TRBV18 and TRBJ1-3, reads NAGVMQNPRHLVRRRGQEARLRCSPMKGHSHVYWYRQLPEEGLKFMVYLQKENIIDESGMPKERFSAEFPKEGPSILRIQQVVRGDSAAYFCASSLTSTDTIYFGEGSWLTVV.

The gene calls are TRBV27 and TRBJ2-2; TRBD2 aligns across 7 bases. The V gene's germline CDR1 is MNHEY and CDR2 SMNVEV (reference sequence). Unmatched junction bases numbered 13, after V lost 0 bases and J lost 3 bases. The CDR3 totals 19 residues. Written as DNA, the CDR3 is TGTGCCAGCAGTTTATCCTCGAGGGTATTCAGCGGGGACACCGGGGAGCTGTTTTTT. Translating gives CASSLSSRVFSGDTGELFF.

V gene TRBV30 combines with J gene TRBJ1-5, with D perhaps TRBD1 (5 bases). Germline V gives CDR1 GTSNPN, CDR2 SVGIG (reference sequence). V was cut by 1 base and J by 6 bases, with 13 bases left in between. The CDR3 contains 14 residues. Written as DNA, the CDR3 is TGTGCCTGGAGTGAGGGACCGTTGGGTCAGCCCCAGCATTTT. This gives the protein CAWSEGPLGQPQHF.

CDR3 sequence (DNA): TGTGCCAGCTCGCGCGACAGGTTTGATTCACCCCTCCACTTT. Its protein product is CASSRDRFDSPLHF. The V and J genes are TRBV18 and TRBJ1-6, with D possibly TRBD1 on 6 matching bases. The CDR3 is 14 amino acids. Per the germline V gene, CDR1 is KGHSH and CDR2 is LQKENI. Between the trimmed V and J ends, which lost 6 bases and 8 bases, there was a span of 14 bases.

The V call is TRBV5-8, the J call TRBJ2-5; 14 bases fit TRBD2. J gave up 2 bases and V 0 bases, and 0 bases lay outside the gene matches. Per germline, CDR1 SGHTS and CDR2 YDEGEE. The CDR3 spans 16 residues. Here the CDR3 DNA reads TGTGCCAGCAGCTTGGGACTAGCGGGGGGGCAAGAGACCCAGTACTTC. Its translation is CASSLGLAGGQETQYF.

This chain connects TRBV5-5 to TRBJ1-5; TRBD1 matches 9 bases. This CDR3 contains 16 residues. V trimming: 3 bases; J trimming: 1 base; junction bases outside the gene matches: 5. CDR1 SGHKS and CDR2 YYEKEE come from the germline V gene (reference sequence). CDR3 bases: TGTGCCAGCAGCTCCACAGGGGGCGGGAGCAATCAGCCCCAGCATTTT. This encodes CASSSTGGGSNQPQHF.

V usage is TRBV6-2 or TRBV6-3 and J usage is TRBJ2-2, with D possibly TRBD2 on 7 matching bases. CDR1 is MNHEY and CDR2 is SVGEGT in the germline V gene. The CDR3 has 17 residues. V lost 1 base and J 6 bases, leaving 18 bases between the germline ends. The CDR3 here is CASSYWKGGGLPGELFF. CDR3 sequence (DNA): TGTGCCAGCAGTTACTGGAAGGGGGGGGGCCTCCCCGGGGAGCTGTTTTTT.

V is TRBV2 and J is TRBJ2-5; TRBD1 might be the D (6 bases). Trimming cost V 2 bases and J 5 bases, with 12 bases left between them. This CDR3 is built from 14 residues. Germline assignment: CDR1 SNHLY and CDR2 FYNNEI. The CDR3 region has the DNA TGTGCCAGCAGTGAACCTCAGGGGTATGAGACCCAGTACTTC. Translation: CASSEPQGYETQYF.

The J gene is TRBJ2-5, the V gene TRBV4-3; perhaps D is TRBD1 or TRBD2 (5 bases each). Looked up from germline, CDR1 is LGHNA and CDR2 is YSLEER. V gave up 5 bases and J gave up 9 bases, with 19 bases separating them. The CDR3 is made up of 14 amino acids. CDR3 residues: CASSGRTSLGAQYF. CDR3 coding DNA: TGCGCCAGCAGCGGACGGACCTCATTGGGGGCCCAGTACTTC.

The chain joins TRBV20-1 to TRBJ2-5; D ambiguous. Germline CDR1 DFQATT, CDR2 SNEGSKA (reference sequence). V lost 3 bases to trimming and J lost 4 bases, with 3 bases between them. The CDR3 spans 10 residues. DNA of the CDR3: TGCAGTGCTAGGCTAGAGACCCAGTACTTC. It is translated as CSARLETQYF.

CDR3 region: CASSSGRPRGLAKNIQYF. The CDR3 DNA is TGTGCCAGCAGCTCCGGACGTCCCCGGGGGCTAGCCAAAAACATTCAGTACTTC. The V and J genes are TRBV7-2 and TRBJ2-4; D possibly uses TRBD1 or TRBD2 (6 bases each). This CDR3 is 18 amino acids long. Germline lookup yields CDR1 SGHTA and CDR2 FQGNSA. With 4 bases removed from V and 0 bases from J, the gap between germline ends came to 19 bases.